This TCR beta chain was retrieved from a study of patients and donors after allogeneic stem cell transplantation. TCRdb re-derived calls from the RT-PCR reads in MiXCR, one entry per CDR3 protein. The top ten clones hold roughly a quarter of a sample with 150,000 to 200,000 distinct CDR3 sequences, about a quarter of them seen once. This clonotype was recorded at least ten times. Sequencing was performed on blood, either unsorted or a sorted T cell fraction (not recorded which). The receptor was derived from a human donor who was either an allogeneic HSCT recipient or a stem cell or donor lymphocyte infusion donor (not recorded which). It is not recorded whose cells these are; they may come from a transplant donor.

The CDR3: CSAAGQPPKLFF. CDR3 nucleotides: TGCAGTGCCGCGGGACAGCCCCCAAAACTGTTTTTT. V gene TRBV20-1 combines with J gene TRBJ1-4, with 7 bases identical to TRBD1. CDR1 is DFQATT and CDR2 is SNEGSKA in the germline V gene (reference sequence). The CDR3 totals 12 residues. The junction had 8 bases not matched to a gene; V was cut back by 6 bases and J by 10 bases.